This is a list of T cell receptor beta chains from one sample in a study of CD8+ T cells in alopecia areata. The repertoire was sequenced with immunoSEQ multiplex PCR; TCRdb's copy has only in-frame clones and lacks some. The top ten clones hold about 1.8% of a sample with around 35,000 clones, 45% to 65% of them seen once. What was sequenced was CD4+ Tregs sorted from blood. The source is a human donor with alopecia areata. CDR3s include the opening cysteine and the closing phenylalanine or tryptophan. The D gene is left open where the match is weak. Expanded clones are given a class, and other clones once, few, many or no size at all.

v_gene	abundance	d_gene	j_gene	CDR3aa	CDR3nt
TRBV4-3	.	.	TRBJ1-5	CASSQGVGQPQHF	TGCGCCAGCAGCCAGGGCGTAGGCCAGCCCCAGCATTTT
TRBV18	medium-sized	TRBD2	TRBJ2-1	CASSPPGLAGSNEQFF	TGTGCCAGCTCACCCCCGGGACTAGCGGGAAGTAATGAGCAGTTCTTC
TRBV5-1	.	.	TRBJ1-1	CASSSTPTALNTEAFF	TGCGCCAGCAGCTCAACCCCGACAGCTTTGAACACTGAAGCTTTCTTT
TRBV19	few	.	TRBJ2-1	CASSMRQFHEQFF	TGTGCCAGTAGTATGAGGCAGTTCCATGAGCAGTTCTTC
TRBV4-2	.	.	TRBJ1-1	CASSQGGRDRTTAFF	TGTGCCAGCAGCCAAGGCGGCAGGGATCGGACGACAGCTTTCTTT
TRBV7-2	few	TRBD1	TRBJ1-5	CASSSWTGSNQPQHF	TGTGCCAGCAGCTCCTGGACAGGGAGCAATCAGCCCCAGCATTTT
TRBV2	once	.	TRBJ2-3	CASSRVRVSTDTQYF	TGTGCCAGCAGTCGGGTCAGGGTGAGCACAGATACGCAGTATTTT
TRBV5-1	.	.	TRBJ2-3	CASSSWGDLTDTQYF	TGCGCCAGCAGTAGTTGGGGGGACCTCACAGATACGCAGTATTTT
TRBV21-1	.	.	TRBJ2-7	CASSKAGSEPSYEQYF	TGTGCCAGCAGCAAAGCAGGCTCGGAGCCTTCCTACGAGCAGTACTTC
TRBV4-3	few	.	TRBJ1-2	CASSQTLQGSRYGYTF	TGCGCCAGCAGCCAGACACTACAGGGATCTCGGTATGGCTACACCTTC
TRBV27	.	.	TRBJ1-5	CASSLNRAGNQPQHF	TGTGCCAGCAGTCTAAACAGGGCGGGCAATCAGCCCCAGCATTTT
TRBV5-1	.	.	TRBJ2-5	CASSLEGFAETQYF	TGCGCCAGCAGCTTGGAAGGATTCGCGGAGACCCAGTACTTC